The 23 T cell receptor beta chains in this list originate from one sample, sequenced in a study of T cell repertoires in cytomegalovirus infection. TCRdb itself ran the reads through MiXCR, one entry per CDR3 protein. The repertoire includes a few hundred thousand distinct CDR3 sequences, around two fifths of them detected once, and more than 40% sits in the top ten. No antigen is known for these receptors. Specimen: cultured PBMCs, collected from culture after CMV antigen stimulation. The receptors were gathered from a human donor in good health (CMV status not recorded). Some clones in this sample may be carry-over from other donors' samples.

Only a few counts were recorded for this clonotype. The genes are TRBV7-4 and TRBJ2-2; D might be TRBD1 or TRBD2, each matching 6 bases. The V end was cut by 6 bases, the J end by 4 bases, with 15 bases between. Germline V CDR1 and CDR2: SGHVT, SQSDAQ. This CDR3 is 15 amino acids long. The CDR3 region has the DNA TGTGCCAGCAGACCTGCGGGACATCGCACCGGGGAGCTGTTTTTT. Translated, it gives CASRPAGHRTGELFF.

This clonotype was seen more than once but under ten times. This sequence joins TRBV7-8 and TRBJ2-3, with D perhaps assigned TRBD1 or TRBD2 (5 bases each). Looked up from germline, CDR1 is SGHVS and CDR2 is FQNEAQ. Trimming cost V 2 bases and J 4 bases, with 13 bases left between them. The CDR3 runs 15 residues. The CDR3: CASSLQAEGADTQYF. The CDR3 coding sequence is TGTGCCAGCAGCTTACAAGCGGAAGGGGCAGATACGCAGTATTTT.

This clonotype was counted a few times. The gene calls are TRBV12-3 or TRBV12-4 and TRBJ2-3; D tentatively reads TRBD1 or TRBD2 (5 bases each). The CDR3 totals 16 residues. Trimming removed 6 bases at V and 9 bases at J, with 25 bases between. The CDR3 sequence: CASSPPGPLGGGTQYF. The CDR3 nucleotides read TGTGCCAGCAGCCCGCCGGGACCCCTAGGCGGTGGGACGCAGTATTTT.

This clonotype was counted between two and nine times. The chain joins TRBV6-5 to TRBJ2-1, with TRBD2 matching 8 bases. Per the germline V gene, CDR1 is MNHEY and CDR2 is SVGAGI. CDR3 length: 15 amino acids. With V trimmed by 0 bases and J by 6 bases, 4 bases remained unmatched. The CDR3 is CASSYSSGSGNEQFF. CDR3 DNA: TGTGCCAGCAGTTACTCCAGCGGGAGTGGCAATGAGCAGTTCTTC.

The table lists this clonotype with many counts. This sequence joins TRBV7-8 and TRBJ1-2; D might be TRBD1 (6 bases). The CDR3 is 13 amino acids. CDR1 and CDR2 from the germline V gene are SGHVS and FQNEAQ. Trimming removed 1 base from V and 8 bases from J, with 11 bases in between. The CDR3 DNA reads TGTGCCAGCAGCTTAGGACAGGCTCTGGGCTACACCTTC. It codes for CASSLGQALGYTF.

The chain has TRBV19 and TRBJ1-5; the D is unclear. The CDR3 extends over 13 amino acids. Germline CDR1 LNHDA, CDR2 SQIVND (reference sequence). V was trimmed by 8 bases and J by 9 bases, leaving 17 bases between them. The CDR3 region is CASQERSRPPQHF. The CDR3 coding sequence is TGTGCCAGTCAGGAACGATCCAGGCCGCCCCAGCATTTT.

This rearrangement joins TRBV7-2 to TRBJ2-1; D is unclear. Trimming took off 0 bases at V and 0 bases at J, with 6 bases between the two ends. CDR1 is SGHTA and CDR2 is FQGNSA in the germline V gene. The CDR3 extends over 15 amino acids. CDR3 coding DNA: TGTGCCAGCAGCTTAGCGCATAGCTCCTACAATGAGCAGTTCTTC. Translation gives CASSLAHSSYNEQFF.

This chain joins TRBV25-1 and TRBJ2-7, with D tentatively TRBD2 (5 bases). Germline loops: CDR1 MGHDK, CDR2 SYGVNS. CDR3 length equals 13 residues. Trimming removed 4 bases at V and 7 bases at J, with 14 bases between. The CDR3 region has the DNA TGTGCCAGCAGTGCCGGGCCGACGGGGGAGCAGTACTTC. It encodes CASSAGPTGEQYF.

This clonotype was observed at least ten times. The chain couples TRBV12-3 or TRBV12-4 to TRBJ2-1, with 11 bases aligning to TRBD2. J gave up 3 bases and V 3 bases, and 19 bases lay outside the gene matches. CDR3 size: 21 residues. CDR3 residues: CASSFRSRGLAGGSLYNEQFF. Written as DNA, the CDR3 is TGTGCCAGCAGTTTCCGAAGTCGTGGGCTAGCGGGGGGCAGCCTCTACAATGAGCAGTTCTTC.

The J gene is TRBJ2-1, the V gene TRBV30; D gene unclear. This CDR3 region has 16 residues. Germline V gene sequence: CDR1 GTSNPN, CDR2 SVGIG (reference sequence). Between the trimmed V and J ends, which lost 4 bases and 5 bases, there was a span of 21 bases. The CDR3 protein is CAWKPAWTRANNEQFF. The DNA for the CDR3 is TGTGCCTGGAAGCCCGCCTGGACCCGGGCGAACAATGAGCAGTTCTTC.

This clonotype appeared once. The rearrangement uses TRBV24-1 and TRBJ2-4; D not resolved. Germline lookup yields CDR1 KGHDR and CDR2 SFDVKD. CDR3 size: 20 residues. Trimming took off 0 bases at V and 0 bases at J, with 20 bases between the two ends. In nucleotides, the CDR3 is TGTGCCACCAGTGATTTGCCCAAAAGATTGTGGGCGCCAGCCAAAAACATTCAGTACTTC. Amino acids: CATSDLPKRLWAPAKNIQYF.

This chain links TRBV7-2 with TRBJ1-3; 8 bases are shared with TRBD1. The germline V gene has CDR1 SGHTA and CDR2 FQGNSA. The CDR3 extends over 14 amino acids. The V and J ends lost 7 bases and 5 bases, in that order; junction bases with no gene match: 7. The CDR3 sequence: CASKTGVQRNTIYF. Here the CDR3 DNA reads TGTGCCAGCAAGACAGGGGTCCAGCGAAACACCATATATTTT.

The chain links TRBV6-8 to TRBJ2-1; 9 positions agree with TRBD2. Germline V gene sequence: CDR1 MNHGY, CDR2 SAAAGT. The CDR3 contains 16 residues. V lost 5 bases to trimming and J lost 5 bases; unmatched junction nucleotides: 10. This chain's CDR3 is CASSLIWTSDHNEQFF. The CDR3 DNA follows: TGTGCCAGCAGTCTCATCTGGACTAGCGATCACAATGAGCAGTTCTTC.

This clonotype has more than one count but fewer than ten. V usage is TRBV7-9 and J usage is TRBJ2-1; D is ambiguous. The V gene's germline CDR1 is SEHNR and CDR2 FQNEAQ (reference sequence). Trimming cost V 2 bases and J 5 bases, with 16 bases left between them. The CDR3 has 16 amino acids. CDR3 loop: CASSLLWREGHNEQFF. The CDR3 nucleotides are TGTGCCAGCAGCTTACTTTGGCGTGAAGGGCACAATGAGCAGTTCTTC.

This clonotype appeared a few times. The chain employs TRBV28 and TRBJ2-4; D not certain. V lost 2 bases and J 8 bases, leaving 19 bases between the germline ends. In germline, CDR1 is MDHEN, CDR2 SYDVKM. This CDR3 has 16 residues. The CDR3: CASSLMWSTKRDIQYF. The CDR3 region has the DNA TGTGCCAGCAGTTTAATGTGGTCTACCAAGAGAGACATTCAGTACTTC.

The rearrangement links TRBV12-3 or TRBV12-4 to TRBJ1-6; D gene uncertain. CDR3 length: 14 residues. Deletions cut 5 bases from V and 7 bases from J, with 12 bases between. This chain's CDR3 is CASSPSLINSPLHF. The CDR3 coding sequence is TGTGCCAGCAGTCCAAGCTTAATAAATTCACCCCTCCACTTT.

The CDR3 sequence is CASSARATYEQYF. DNA of the CDR3: TGCGCCAGCAGCGCCCGGGCCACCTACGAGCAGTACTTC. V is TRBV5-1 and J is TRBJ2-7; the D is unclear. Germline values: CDR1 SGHRS, CDR2 YFSETQ. The germline V and J ends were trimmed by 4 bases and 2 bases, with 10 bases remaining between them. The CDR3 has 13 residues.

The rearrangement uses TRBV6-8 and TRBJ1-6; 9 bases are a match to TRBD1. The CDR3 extends over 17 amino acids. Germline V gene data show CDR1 as MNHGY and CDR2 as SAAAGT. J was trimmed by 5 bases and V by 1 base; bases with no gene match: 6. The CDR3 spells CASSYLAGQGDNSPLHF. The CDR3 region has the DNA TGTGCCAGCAGTTACTTAGCGGGACAGGGTGATAATTCACCCCTCCACTTT.

CDR3 amino acids: CASLTQGDGYTF. In DNA, the CDR3 is TGTGCCAGCCTTACCCAAGGGGATGGCTACACCTTC. The V call is TRBV6-1, the J call TRBJ1-2, with D possibly matching TRBD1 (5 bases). CDR1 is MNHNS, CDR2 SASEGT, per germline. The germline V and J ends were trimmed by 8 bases and 6 bases, with 13 bases remaining between them. The length of the CDR3 is 12 residues.

The chain has TRBV12-3 or TRBV12-4 and TRBJ2-1, with D unresolved. V dropped 6 bases and J dropped 0 bases, with 9 bases sitting between them. The CDR3 extends over 14 amino acids. DNA of the CDR3: TGTGCCAGCAGCGTCGTGAGCTCCTACAATGAGCAGTTCTTC. It specifies CASSVVSSYNEQFF.

This clonotype has only a few counts. J is TRBJ2-1 and V is TRBV6-2 or TRBV6-3; 11 bases are a match to TRBD2. The CDR3 has 17 residues. Losses at the gene ends were 2 bases for V and 4 bases for J; bases not matched to a gene: 7. The germline gives CDR1 MNHEY, CDR2 SVGEGT. This CDR3 reads CASSYGPTSGSYNEQFF. Written as DNA, the CDR3 is TGTGCCAGCAGTTACGGGCCTACTAGCGGGAGTTACAATGAGCAGTTCTTC.

The rearrangement uses TRBV12-5 and TRBJ2-3, with 10 bases identical to TRBD2. The CDR3 contains 18 residues. Trimming at V came to 4 bases and at J to 0 bases, leaving 10 bases not matched to a gene. Per the germline V gene, CDR1 is LGHNT and CDR2 is FRNRAP. CDR3 in DNA: TGTGCTAGTGGTTGGCTAGCGGGAGCACTTCTTAGCACAGATACGCAGTATTTT. It is translated as CASGWLAGALLSTDTQYF.

The J gene is TRBJ1-1, the V gene TRBV12-3 or TRBV12-4, with TRBD1 as a possible D gene (5 bases). The CDR3 has 13 residues. V lost 0 bases and J 8 bases, leaving 10 bases between the germline ends. The CDR3 loop is CASSLASDSEAFF. CDR3 nucleotide sequence: TGTGCCAGCAGTTTAGCTTCTGACAGCGAAGCTTTCTTT.